These 27 T cell receptor beta chains were sequenced from one sample in a study of shared T cell receptors in the human thymus. TCRdb's table, derived via immunoSEQ multiplex PCR, lists solely in-frame clones and lacks some. The sample lists more than 550,000 clones, 80% to 90% occurring once. These same data were also listed under a study on human thymus T cells.

Source material: thymocytes. The receptors derive from a girl under three years old with a congenital heart defect.

V and J are TRBV2 and TRBJ2-7; 8 positions agree with TRBD2. CDR3 length: 14 residues. With 7 bases clipped from V and 4 bases from J, the junction kept 9 bases outside the gene matches. Germline CDR1 is SNHLY and CDR2 is FYNNEI. The CDR3 spells CASNFEAGDYEQYF. The CDR3 nucleotides are TGTGCCAGCAATTTCGAAGCGGGGGATTACGAGCAGTACTTC.

The CDR3 sequence is CASSSIGGGNQPQHF. CDR3 nucleotides: TGTGCCAGCAGTTCCATTGGAGGGGGCAATCAGCCCCAGCATTTT. V usage is TRBV6-6 and J usage is TRBJ1-5, with D possibly TRBD1 on 5 matching bases. This CDR3 comprises 15 residues. Germline V CDR1 and CDR2: MNHNY, SVGAGI (reference sequence). Trimming removed 4 bases from V and 2 bases from J, with 12 bases in between.

This chain uses TRBV30 with TRBJ1-1, with D uncertain. The CDR3 totals 14 residues. Germline values: CDR1 GTSNPN, CDR2 SVGIG (reference sequence). The V end lost 0 bases, the J end lost 0 bases, and 8 bases lay between the germline ends. The CDR3 loop is CAWSVLEVNTEAFF. The CDR3 bases are TGTGCCTGGAGTGTGCTTGAGGTGAACACTGAAGCTTTCTTT.

The chain links TRBV27 to TRBJ2-7, with TRBD2 matching over 8 bases. V shed 2 bases, J shed 3 bases, and the junction held 3 bases outside the gene matches. The germline V gene has CDR1 MNHEY and CDR2 SMNVEV (reference sequence). The CDR3 is 14 residues long. The CDR3 sequence is CASSLASGGYEQYF. The CDR3 region has the DNA TGTGCCAGCAGTTTAGCCAGCGGGGGCTACGAGCAGTACTTC.

This clone came up a few times. The rearrangement uses TRBV11-2 and TRBJ1-1, with 7 bases aligning to TRBD1. Germline loops: CDR1 SGHAT, CDR2 FQNNGV. The CDR3 consists of 18 residues. V shed 0 bases, J shed 2 bases, and the junction held 12 bases outside the gene matches. CDR3 in DNA: TGTGCCAGCAGCTTAGAGGACAGGCCGGGGCTTACAAACACTGAAGCTTTCTTT. Encoded protein: CASSLEDRPGLTNTEAFF.

This sequence joins TRBV7-3 and TRBJ2-3, with TRBD1 matching over 7 bases. The CDR3 extends over 19 amino acids. With V trimmed by 1 base and J by 2 bases, 15 bases remained unmatched. Looked up from germline, CDR1 is SGHTA and CDR2 is FQGTGA. The DNA of the CDR3 is TGTGCCAGCAGCTTAAGACCCATTGACGACAGGGAAATCACAGATACGCAGTATTTT. Translation gives CASSLRPIDDREITDTQYF.

This clone was seen only a few times. The J gene is TRBJ1-1, the V gene TRBV6-1; D is possibly TRBD1 (5 bases). V gave up 7 bases and J gave up 3 bases, with 15 bases separating them. Germline lookup yields CDR1 MNHNS and CDR2 SASEGT. The CDR3 totals 14 residues. CDR3 sequence: CASISGGGDTEAFF. The CDR3 nucleotides read TGTGCCAGCATCTCGGGGGGTGGGGACACTGAAGCTTTCTTT.

The genes are TRBV27 and TRBJ2-7, with 8 bases identical to TRBD1. Trimming cost V 5 bases and J 4 bases; bases outside gene matches: 10. The germline gives CDR1 MNHEY, CDR2 SMNVEV (reference sequence). This CDR3 has 15 residues. CDR3 in DNA: TGTGCCAGCAGTAATTCAGGGGGCCCTCATTACGAGCAGTACTTC. Its protein is CASSNSGGPHYEQYF.

The chain carries TRBV9 and TRBJ2-5, with a weak D call TRBD1 (7 bases). Per the germline V gene, CDR1 is SGDLS and CDR2 is YYNGEE. The CDR3 consists of 11 residues. Trimming left V 6 bases short and J 5 bases short, with 8 bases between. Here the CDR3 DNA reads TGTGCCAGCACAGGGGGGGAGACCCAGTACTTC. Residues: CASTGGETQYF.

The chain combines TRBV5-1 with TRBJ1-1, with a possible D match to TRBD1 (6 bases). Trimming left V 1 base short and J 2 bases short, with 12 bases between. The CDR3 consists of 15 residues. Germline assignment: CDR1 SGHRS and CDR2 YFSETQ. CDR3 sequence reads: CASSLTGQTNTEAFF. CDR3 nucleotide sequence: TGCGCCAGCAGCTTGACCGGACAGACCAACACTGAAGCTTTCTTT.

The rearrangement joins TRBV5-5 to TRBJ2-3, with 12 bases lining up with TRBD2. Germline lookup yields CDR1 SGHKS and CDR2 YYEKEE (reference sequence). The CDR3 sequence is 15 residues long. V shed 3 bases, J shed 5 bases, and the junction held 4 bases outside the gene matches. The CDR3 is CASSWLAGGRDTQYF. CDR3 coding DNA: TGTGCCAGCAGCTGGCTAGCGGGGGGGCGAGATACGCAGTATTTT.

The rearrangement uses TRBV28 and TRBJ2-7; 7 nucleotides match TRBD1. This CDR3 region has 15 residues. V shed 2 bases and J 5 bases; nucleotides not matched to a gene: 9. Germline values: CDR1 MDHEN, CDR2 SYDVKM. CDR3 nucleotide sequence: TGTGCCAGCAGTTTAGGACAGGTTGATTTACACGAGCAGTACTTC. It codes for CASSLGQVDLHEQYF.

The J gene is TRBJ2-7, the V gene TRBV6-5; 9 bases align to TRBD2. The CDR3 covers 16 residues. Germline assignment: CDR1 MNHEY and CDR2 SVGAGI. The V gene end was trimmed by 3 bases and the J gene end by 2 bases; junction bases not matched to a gene: 8. The CDR3 region has the DNA TGTGCCAGCAGTTATGCCTCACGCGGGGGGGCCTACGAGCAGTACTTC. Translated: CASSYASRGGAYEQYF.

The CDR3: CASSHRAKGGNTIYF. The CDR3 DNA reads TGCGCCAGCAGCCACAGGGCCAAGGGAGGAAACACCATATATTTT. The J gene is TRBJ1-3, the V gene TRBV4-3; a weak D match, TRBD1 (5 bases). Germline V gene sequence: CDR1 LGHNA, CDR2 YSLEER. V lost 3 bases, J lost 4 bases, and 13 bases lay in between. This CDR3 region has 15 residues.

The chain carries TRBV10-3 and TRBJ2-3, with D perhaps matching TRBD1 (5 bases). CDR3 length equals 16 residues. Germline V lookup: CDR1 ENHRY, CDR2 SYGVKD. Trimming took off 2 bases at V and 0 bases at J, with 12 bases between the two ends. Written as DNA, the CDR3 is TGTGCCATCAGTGAGAGGACAATTAAGAGCACAGATACGCAGTATTTT. Encoded protein: CAISERTIKSTDTQYF.

The genes are TRBV4-1 and TRBJ1-3; no clear D gene. Germline CDR1 and CDR2: MGHRA and YSYEKL. V lost 4 bases, J lost 3 bases, and 7 bases lay in between. CDR3 length: 13 amino acids. The chain's CDR3 is CASSPTYGNTIYF. CDR3 DNA: TGCGCCAGCAGCCCTACGTATGGAAACACCATATATTTT.

V is TRBV4-3 and J is TRBJ2-1; weak D call: TRBD2 (7 bases). The CDR3 sequence is 16 residues long. CDR1 and CDR2 from the germline V gene are LGHNA and YSLEER. Between the trimmed V and J ends, which lost 0 bases and 7 bases, there was a span of 16 bases. The chain's CDR3 is CASSQEAGAPWNEQFF. Here the CDR3 DNA reads TGCGCCAGCAGCCAAGAGGCGGGGGCGCCGTGGAATGAGCAGTTCTTC.

This rearrangement joins TRBV5-5 to TRBJ1-4; 7 bases match TRBD1. V shed 2 bases, J shed 4 bases, and the junction held 2 bases outside the gene matches. The length of the CDR3 is 14 residues. Germline V gives CDR1 SGHKS, CDR2 YYEKEE (reference sequence). The CDR3 coding sequence is TGTGCCAGCAGCTTCTACAGGGGTAATGAAAAACTGTTTTTT. This gives the protein CASSFYRGNEKLFF.

CDR3 region: CASSPERGLSDLNTDTQYF. DNA for the CDR3: TGTGCCAGCAGTCCCGAGAGAGGTCTATCGGACTTAAACACAGATACGCAGTATTTT. This rearrangement joins TRBV27 to TRBJ2-3, with a weak D call TRBD2 (5 bases). Looked up from germline, CDR1 is MNHEY and CDR2 is SMNVEV (reference sequence). Trimming removed 5 bases at V and 2 bases at J, with 26 bases between. This CDR3 has 19 amino acids.

The sample holds one count of this clone. V gene TRBV6-1 combines with J gene TRBJ1-5, with D possibly matching TRBD1 (6 bases). CDR1 and CDR2 from the germline V gene are MNHNS and SASEGT. The V and J ends lost 3 bases and 4 bases respectively, with 13 bases between them. The CDR3 is made up of 15 amino acids. Here the CDR3 DNA reads TGTGCCAGCAGTGACCGGACAGCCTTAAATCAGCCCCAGCATTTT. It yields the protein CASSDRTALNQPQHF.

This chain links TRBV11-2 with TRBJ1-2; 9 nucleotides align to TRBD1. CDR3 length equals 19 residues. Per germline, CDR1 SGHAT and CDR2 FQNNGV. J gave up 1 base and V 0 bases, and 12 bases lay outside the gene matches. CDR3 coding DNA: TGTGCCAGCAGCTTAGAAAAACCGGGACAGGGAGGTTTTAACTATGGCTACACCTTC. Its translation is CASSLEKPGQGGFNYGYTF.

The J gene is TRBJ1-2, the V gene TRBV7-2; TRBD1 might be the D (6 bases). CDR1 and CDR2 (germline): SGHTA, FQGNSA. The CDR3 is 10 amino acids. The V gene lost 6 bases and the J gene lost 10 bases, with 9 bases spanning the gap. CDR3 sequence (DNA): TGTGCCAGCAGGGGGGCCATCTACACCTTC. This codes for CASRGAIYTF.

V gene TRBV5-6 combines with J gene TRBJ1-6, with a tentative D call TRBD1 (5 bases). Germline CDR1 is SGHDT and CDR2 is YYEEEE. Trimming took 6 bases from V and 14 from J, leaving 18 bases between them. The CDR3 is made up of 13 amino acids. CDR3 in DNA: TGTGCCAGCACCGTGGGTCCAGGGAACACCCTCCACTTT. It is translated as CASTVGPGNTLHF.

The chain links TRBV28 to TRBJ2-7; weak D call: TRBD2 (5 bases). The V gene lost 3 bases and the J gene lost 7 bases, with 28 bases spanning the gap. The CDR3 totals 18 residues. Germline CDR1 MDHEN, CDR2 SYDVKM. The CDR3 coding sequence is TGTGCCAGCAGTTTCTGGACGGGATCCAACGGAAATTCTTGGGAGCAGTACTTC. It specifies CASSFWTGSNGNSWEQYF.

The rearrangement joins TRBV6-6 to TRBJ2-7; 9 nucleotides match TRBD2. The CDR3 spans 16 residues. The V and J ends lost 7 bases and 6 bases, in that order; junction bases with no gene match: 16. Germline assignment: CDR1 MNHNY and CDR2 SVGAGI (reference sequence). DNA of the CDR3: TGTGCCAGCACTCCATCGGGGGGGACTAGCTTCTCCGAGCAGTACTTC. Translated: CASTPSGGTSFSEQYF.

V gene TRBV30 combines with J gene TRBJ2-7; a weak D match, TRBD2 (5 bases). V lost 4 bases and J lost 2, with 9 bases in between. Looked up from germline, CDR1 is GTSNPN and CDR2 is SVGIG (reference sequence). The CDR3 runs 12 residues. In DNA form, the CDR3 reads TGTGCCTGGAATAGGGAGCCCTACGAGCAGTACTTC. Translated: CAWNREPYEQYF.

The V and J genes are TRBV5-1 and TRBJ2-7, with 8 bases matching TRBD1. Germline loops: CDR1 SGHRS, CDR2 YFSETQ. The V and J ends lost 4 bases and 3 bases, in that order; junction bases with no gene match: 6. There are 14 residues in the CDR3. The CDR3 DNA reads TGCGCCAGCAGCACCCGGGACAGGAGCTACGAGCAGTACTTC. This codes for CASSTRDRSYEQYF.